The present TCR beta chain was sequenced within a study of shared clonotypes between healthy human individuals (dated by TCRdb to 2018 to 2021). For the study in its entirety: A couple of women and a few men aged 18 to 49 years were included in the cohort. Per donor, three plates each were used for CD4 naive and CD4 memory, two for CD8 naive, and one for CD8 memory. To estimate repertoire size and how much clonotypes are shared between individuals, the study performed deep sequencing of blood TCR repertoires from roughly five healthy adults. To increase sequencing depth and limit assay-specific biases, TCR repertoire library preparation and sequencing were carried out by different laboratories using diverse techniques. Each donor's leukapheresis produced roughly between roughly 0.85 and 10 billion PBMCs. The full study reports these points: Sampling was limited to blood, and TCR repertoires in tissue likely differ from TCR repertoires in blood. Pairwise subsampling indicated that sequencing depth was expected to affect the degree of clonotype sharing among donors. Even with the large sequencing depth, rarefaction of the sorted-subset datasets indicated that sequencing was incomplete. Approximately 5% of naive CD4, 3.5% of naive CD8, 2.3% of memory CD4, and around 0.42% of memory CD8 clonotypes were shared across a few donors. Larger estimated clonotype richness was generally found for naive subsets than for memory subsets. Because the study included only a small number of donors, the genetic and exposure-history diversity represented was limited. Clonotypes shared by all four sorted-subset donors showed higher generation probabilities than non-shared clonotypes.

A note on this clone: No cognate antigen has been identified for it. Base qualities were left out, and no much larger clone turns up one base away.

Using the deep immunoSEQ assay, TCR CDR3 regions were amplified from genomic DNA by multiplex PCR. For each cell subset, the extracted genomic DNA was distributed evenly across all wells of several immunoSEQ 96-well plates, and each plate served as one replicate. For sorted subsets, each replicate PCR was loaded with 200 ng genomic DNA, equivalent to 25,000 to 35,000 T cell genomes. The purified libraries were quantified using a Qubit 3.0 fluorometer, sized with a Bioanalyzer 2100, and then quantified again using the KAPA Library Quantification kit. Each immunoSEQ 96-well plate was sequenced on its own single-read 150-cycle Illumina NextSeq 550 flow cell. The original methods were these. Because the immunoSEQ output included only junctional sequences and no quality scores, the filtering could not be the same as the filtering used for full-length reads. To assign V/J genes and CDR3, sequences were annotated against IMGT germline references using PyIR, a Python wrapper for IgBLAST v1.9. Reads were removed for weak V/J assignments (E-value above 1e-6), missing CDR3, stop codons, out-of-frame junctions, or ambiguous translated residues. V3J clonotypes were defined by identical inferred V gene, J gene, and CDR3 amino acid sequence. Percentage overlap between repertoires was computed as shared unique clonotypes divided by the size of the smaller repertoire. Three approaches were used to assess repertoire richness: RTK rarefaction, the Chao1 estimator, and Recon v2.1 estimates of unobserved clonotypes. Generation probabilities were computed with OLGA for all TCRbeta clonotypes obtained by the gDNA method from several donors. The immuneACCESS repertoire file appears here via TCRdb, limited to in-frame rearrangements. These files lack a portion of the clones; in checked studies, under half of the deficit traces to unresolved V genes, and the cause of the others is not known. The V and J calls and the clone size are those of that table, but D and trimming were determined from the DNA. The sample table holds 750,000 to 1,000,000 clones, of which 92% were seen once. The ten biggest clones cover approximately 25% of the sample.

The germline V gene sets CDR1 to SNHLY and CDR2 to FYNNEI. The CDR3 spans 11 residues, from the cysteine through the phenylalanine. Of the read, only the CDR3 DNA is kept; its 33 bases are in frame from base 1. For the CD8 naive samples, CD45RO-negative cells were positively selected for CCR7, yielding a CD45RA+CCR7+ population from which TemRA cells were excluded. Donors were healthy HIV-negative adults with no recently reported acute infections or vaccinations. Every donor was a Caucasian adult living in Nashville, Tennessee, USA. Blood was obtained by leukapheresis, after which PBMCs were separated by Ficoll-Histopaque density gradient centrifugation and cryopreserved in liquid nitrogen vapor phase. Purity and quantity of every magnetically sorted T cell population were checked by analytical flow cytometry. From each sorted fraction, genomic DNA was isolated and quantified by UV absorbance on a Nanodrop 2000c.

The receptor was isolated from a man younger than 40 in good health. Specimen: naive CD8+ T cells sorted from blood. In light of the paper, this sample's cell subset or site label describes: CD45RA+CCR7+. The V and J segments used are TRBV2 and TRBJ1-2; the D gene is not confidently resolved. CDR3 loop: CAFSLNYGYTF. The DNA sequence follows: TGTGCTTTCTCTCTTAACTATGGCTACACCTTC.